The clone carrying this T cell receptor (beta chain) came up a few times. The sample comes from a study of blood T cell repertoires in COVID-19. Study information: Collection of acute and convalescent COVID-19 samples took place in the United States, Italy and Spain. The analysed material was cDNA or gDNA that came from T cells, B-cell-depleted T cells, or PBMCs.

V lost 1 base to trimming and J lost 8 bases; unmatched junction nucleotides: 7. Germline assignment: CDR1 SGHAT and CDR2 FQNNGV. The CDR3 length is 14 residues. Original methodology: Amplification from reference gene primers served as the basis for estimated nucleated cell counts. Clones were sequenced by immunoSEQ multiplex PCR, and TCRdb holds only the in-frame ones, with some missing. That table is the source of V, J and clone size, and D and trimming were worked out from the DNA. The repertoire holds approximately 240,000 clones, approximately 80% seen once, with 4% to 4.5% in the top ten. Sequenced sample: peripheral blood. The J gene is TRBJ1-2, the V gene TRBV11-2; TRBD1 aligns across 7 bases. The clonotype was recovered from a woman between 40 and 50 years old with active or convalescent COVID-19. In DNA form, the CDR3 reads TGTGCCAGCAGCTTAGGAGGGGGCCGGTGGGGCTACACCTTC. Its translation: CASSLGGGRWGYTF. The full variable domain, with the rest looked up from reference TRBV11-2 and TRBJ1-2, is EAGVAQSPRYKIIEKRQSVAFWCNPISGHATLYWYQQILGQGPKLLIQFQNNGVVDDSQLPKDRFSAERLKGVDSTLKIQPAKLEDSAVYLCASSLGGGRWGYTFGSGTRLTVV.